The rows below give T cell receptor beta chains drawn from one sample of a study of blood T cell repertoires in COVID-19. Produced via immunoSEQ multiplex PCR; TCRdb's table is partial and in-frame only. Seen here are 150,000 to 200,000 clones, 89% observed once, and the top ten hold under 2%. The specimen was peripheral blood. The receptors shown here come from a man aged 18 to 29 who had recovered from COVID-19. CDR3s include the opening cysteine and the closing phenylalanine or tryptophan. Each record gives: J gene, V gene, CDR3 protein.

TRBJ1-1 TRBV29-1 CSAHRGDTEAFF
TRBJ2-7 TRBV9 CASSGNRGGLSYEQYF
TRBJ2-2 TRBV7-2 CASSLSSGNGELFF
TRBJ1-6 TRBV6-6 CASTTFAGVNSPLHF
TRBJ2-1 TRBV24-1 CATSDGDPGTGYNEQFF
TRBJ2-5 TRBV5-6 CASSLRTGAQETQYF
TRBJ1-5 TRBV28 CASSPNPQGGGNQPQHF
TRBJ2-7 TRBV5-8 CASSRRQGNYEQYF
TRBJ2-7 TRBV7-6 CASSRLTDSSYEQYF
TRBJ1-5 TRBV3-1/TRBV3-2 CASSLQGNQPQHF
TRBJ2-7 TRBV7-6 CASSPRGTQTYEQYF
TRBJ1-2 TRBV7-2 CASSSPTGTGVRGYTF
TRBJ2-7 TRBV25-1 CASSDSGVQYF
TRBJ1-6 TRBV14 CASRAKEDGVYSPLHF
TRBJ1-1 TRBV19 CASSIGLELLNTEAFF
TRBJ2-5 TRBV5-5 CASSFVDREETQYF
TRBJ2-5 TRBV28 CASSLDTLETQYF
TRBJ2-1 TRBV7-8 CASSPTSGTYNEQFF
TRBJ2-7 TRBV6-2/TRBV6-3 CASSYRDEQYF
TRBJ1-5 TRBV6-5 CASRGQGINQPQHF
TRBJ2-2 TRBV7-9 CASSVHDSGELFF
TRBJ1-1 TRBV2 CASRATGENTEAFF
TRBJ2-1 TRBV4-3 CASSQDKVRDYNEQFF
TRBJ1-1 TRBV9 CASSAGQGGGAFF
TRBJ2-7 TRBV27 CASSLWGGKRGEQYF
TRBJ1-6 TRBV21-1 CASSKGSGTTLDSPLHF
TRBJ2-3 TRBV6-1 CASSSYTDTQYF
TRBJ1-1 TRBV7-9 CASSYTGTLHTEAFF
TRBJ1-6 TRBV28 CASSLPGVDSPLHF
TRBJ2-7 TRBV27 CASRPRRGKDEQYF
TRBJ2-7 TRBV19 CASSITGAFSYEQYF
TRBJ2-7 TRBV5-4 CASSSEAGGLGEQYF
TRBJ2-3 TRBV9 CASSDSGRGTDTQYF
TRBJ1-6 TRBV14 CASSQASRGGNSPLHF
TRBJ2-5 TRBV27 CASSPQLGRRQTQYF
TRBJ2-2 TRBV3-1/TRBV3-2 CASSPGTSGYTGELFF
TRBJ1-1 TRBV18 CASSPNGQPNTEAFF
TRBJ2-5 TRBV25-1 CASSLVGGPETQYF
TRBJ2-2 TRBV29-1 CSVVGAGELFF
TRBJ2-2 TRBV5-1 CASSLARDRGARSNTGELFF
TRBJ1-2 TRBV27 CASSLLGTGLYGYTF
TRBJ2-7 TRBV5-1 CASSLQENYEQYF
TRBJ2-1 TRBV7-2 CASSSLQWNEQFF
TRBJ2-1 TRBV10-1 CASIGRAGTFAEQFF
TRBJ1-3 TRBV7-9 CASSAVMGPSGNTIYF
TRBJ1-4 TRBV7-2 CASSPRSGTTNEKLFF
TRBJ1-2 TRBV7-2 CASSPEGALANYGYTF
TRBJ2-1 TRBV28 CASSRDSLGDEQFF
TRBJ2-5 TRBV9 CASNRGGTETQYF
TRBJ2-1 TRBV30 CAWAWRVNEQFF
TRBJ1-1 TRBV6-6 CASSYDREVVEAFF
TRBJ2-1 TRBV9 CASSPFGALTGGRNYNEQFF
TRBJ2-7 TRBV28 CASSHPYEQYF
TRBJ2-6 TRBV4-3 CASSQATGAAGANVLTF
TRBJ2-6 TRBV11-3 CASSLGGSGANVLTF
TRBJ1-1 TRBV6-5 CASSYGSGGVQAFF